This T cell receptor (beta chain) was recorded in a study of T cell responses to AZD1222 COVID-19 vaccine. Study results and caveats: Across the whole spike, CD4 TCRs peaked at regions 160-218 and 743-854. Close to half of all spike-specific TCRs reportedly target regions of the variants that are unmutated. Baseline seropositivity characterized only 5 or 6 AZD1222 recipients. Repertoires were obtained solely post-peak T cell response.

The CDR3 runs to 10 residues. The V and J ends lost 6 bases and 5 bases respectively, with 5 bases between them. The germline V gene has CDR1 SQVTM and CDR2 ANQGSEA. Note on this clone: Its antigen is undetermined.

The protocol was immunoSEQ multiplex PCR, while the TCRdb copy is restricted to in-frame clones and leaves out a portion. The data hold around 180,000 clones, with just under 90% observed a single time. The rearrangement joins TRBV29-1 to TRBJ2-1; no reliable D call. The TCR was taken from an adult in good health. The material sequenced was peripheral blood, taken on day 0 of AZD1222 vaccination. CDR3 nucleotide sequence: TGCAGCGTGGGCAACAATGAGCAGTTCTTC. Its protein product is CSVGNNEQFF.